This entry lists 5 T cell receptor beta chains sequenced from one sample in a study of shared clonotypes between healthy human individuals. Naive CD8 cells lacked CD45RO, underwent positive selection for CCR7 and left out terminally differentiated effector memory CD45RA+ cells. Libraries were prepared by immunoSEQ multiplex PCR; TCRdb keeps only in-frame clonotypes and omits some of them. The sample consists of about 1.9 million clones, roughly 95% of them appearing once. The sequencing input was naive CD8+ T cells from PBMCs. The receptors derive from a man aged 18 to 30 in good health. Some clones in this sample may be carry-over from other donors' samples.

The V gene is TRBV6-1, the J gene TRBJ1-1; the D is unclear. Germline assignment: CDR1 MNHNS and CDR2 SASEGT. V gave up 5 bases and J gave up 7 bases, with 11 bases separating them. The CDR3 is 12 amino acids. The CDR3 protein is CASSSSAVEAFF. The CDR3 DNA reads TGTGCCAGCAGTTCCTCTGCCGTTGAAGCTTTCTTT.

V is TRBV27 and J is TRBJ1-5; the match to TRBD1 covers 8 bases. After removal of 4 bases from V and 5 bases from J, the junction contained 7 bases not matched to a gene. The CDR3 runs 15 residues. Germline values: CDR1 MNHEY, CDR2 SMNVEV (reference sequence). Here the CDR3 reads CASSSGDRTDQPQHF. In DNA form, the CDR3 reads TGTGCCAGCAGTTCCGGGGACAGGACAGATCAGCCCCAGCATTTT.

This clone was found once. CDR3 sequence (DNA): TGTGCCAGCAGCTTGGGGACAGGGATAAACACCATATATTTT. Its protein is CASSLGTGINTIYF. The rearrangement joins TRBV5-6 to TRBJ1-3; TRBD1 matches 8 bases. This CDR3 is 14 amino acids long. The V segment lost 0 bases and the J segment 6 bases; nucleotides outside the gene matches: 2. Germline V gene lookup returns CDR1 SGHDT and CDR2 YYEEEE.

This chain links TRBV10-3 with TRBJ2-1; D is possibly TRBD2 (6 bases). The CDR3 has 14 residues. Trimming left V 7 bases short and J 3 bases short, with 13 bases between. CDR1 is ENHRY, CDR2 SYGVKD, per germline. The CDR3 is CAIKASANYNEQFF. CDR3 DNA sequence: TGTGCCATCAAGGCTAGCGCTAACTACAATGAGCAGTTCTTC.

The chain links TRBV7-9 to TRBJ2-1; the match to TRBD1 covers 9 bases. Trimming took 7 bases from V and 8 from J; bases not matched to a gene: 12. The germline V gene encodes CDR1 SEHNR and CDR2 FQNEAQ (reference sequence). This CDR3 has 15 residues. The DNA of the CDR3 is TGTGCCAGCAAGGGAACAGGGGGCGCTATGGATGAGCAGTTCTTC. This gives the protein CASKGTGGAMDEQFF.